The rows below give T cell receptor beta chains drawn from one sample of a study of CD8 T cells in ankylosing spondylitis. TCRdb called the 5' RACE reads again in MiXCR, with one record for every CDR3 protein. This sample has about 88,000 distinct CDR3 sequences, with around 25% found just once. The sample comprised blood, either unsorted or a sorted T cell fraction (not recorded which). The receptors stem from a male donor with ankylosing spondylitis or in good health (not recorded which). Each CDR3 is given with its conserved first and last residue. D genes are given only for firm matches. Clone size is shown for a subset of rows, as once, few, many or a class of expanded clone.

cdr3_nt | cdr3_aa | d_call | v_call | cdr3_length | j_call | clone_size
TGTGCCACCAGCAGAGGTCTAGCGGAAAACTACGAGCAGTACTTC | CATSRGLAENYEQYF | TRBD2 | TRBV15 | 15 | TRBJ2-7 | -
TGCAGTGCTAGAGAGGGGGCCGACCGGGATACGCAGTATTTT | CSAREGADRDTQYF | - | TRBV20-1 | 14 | TRBJ2-3 | -
TGCGCCAGCAGTCGATCCGGGACAGGGGACACCGGGGAGCTGTTTTTT | CASSRSGTGDTGELFF | TRBD1 | TRBV5-1 | 16 | TRBJ2-2 | -
TGTGCCAGCAGCGTAGCTCCCAGCGGGGGGTACACAGATACGCAGTATTTT | CASSVAPSGGYTDTQYF | TRBD2 | TRBV9 | 17 | TRBJ2-3 | once
TGTGCCATCATGGGGGGGAACACAGATACGCAGTATTTT | CAIMGGNTDTQYF | TRBD2 | TRBV10-3 | 13 | TRBJ2-3 | many
TGCAGTGCTAGAGATATGGGGGGACAGGGGACAACTGAAGCTTTCTTT | CSARDMGGQGTTEAFF | TRBD1 | TRBV20-1 | 16 | TRBJ1-1 | -
TGTGCCAGCAGCTCCACCTCAGTGGTAACAGATACGCAGTATTTT | CASSSTSVVTDTQYF | - | TRBV7-7 | 15 | TRBJ2-3 | -
TGTGCCAGCACCGTCTGGGCTGGGGAGACCCAGTACTTC | CASTVWAGETQYF | - | TRBV12-3/TRBV12-4 | 13 | TRBJ2-5 | -
TGTGCCAGCAGCCAACGCGGGAGAAACACCTACGAGCAGTACTTC | CASSQRGRNTYEQYF | TRBD2 | TRBV3-1 | 15 | TRBJ2-7 | -
TGCAGCGTTGTCAACAGGGTACACACTGAAGCTTTCTTT | CSVVNRVHTEAFF | - | TRBV29-1 | 13 | TRBJ1-1 | many
TGTGCCAGCAGCTTTCGTCCCAGGGGAAATTCACCCCTCCACTTT | CASSFRPRGNSPLHF | - | TRBV7-6 | 15 | TRBJ1-6 | few
TGTGCCAGCAGCTTGGGCAGGAGGGATGGCTACACCTTC | CASSLGRRDGYTF | - | TRBV5-5 | 13 | TRBJ1-2 | -
TGCAGCGTTGATGACACTCCTAACTATGGCTACACCTTC | CSVDDTPNYGYTF | - | TRBV29-1 | 13 | TRBJ1-2 | many
TGCGCCAGCAGCCATAAGACAGGGGGCCAAGATACGCAGTATTTT | CASSHKTGGQDTQYF | TRBD1 | TRBV5-1 | 15 | TRBJ2-3 | few
TGTGCCAGCAGCTTAGTCCCGGGAAACTACGAGCAGTACTTC | CASSLVPGNYEQYF | - | TRBV7-2 | 14 | TRBJ2-7 | -
TGCGCCAGCAGCTCTAACGACGGGCAGGGGGAGACCCAGTACTTC | CASSSNDGQGETQYF | - | TRBV5-1 | 15 | TRBJ2-5 | -
TGTGCCAGCCGATGGGAGGGGCTAGCGGGCAATGAGCAGTTCTTC | CASRWEGLAGNEQFF | TRBD2 | TRBV2 | 15 | TRBJ2-1 | few
TGCAGTGCTCTACCAGGCGGGTCGAGCTCCTACAATGAGCAGTTCTTC | CSALPGGSSSYNEQFF | - | TRBV20-1 | 16 | TRBJ2-1 | -
TGCGCCAGCAGGAAGGGACTTCAAAATCGGAACACTGAAGCTTTCTTT | CASRKGLQNRNTEAFF | - | TRBV5-1 | 16 | TRBJ1-1 | many
TGCAGTGCTAGAGATATGTTAGGGACAGGTGGCACAGATACGCAGTATTTT | CSARDMLGTGGTDTQYF | TRBD1 | TRBV20-1 | 17 | TRBJ2-3 | -
TGCGCCAGCAGCTCAAGGACAGGGGACACTGAAGCTTTCTTT | CASSSRTGDTEAFF | TRBD1 | TRBV5-1 | 14 | TRBJ1-1 | many
TGTGCCATCAGTGTCTCCGGGACAGATGTCTCTGGGGCCAACGTCCTGACTTTC | CAISVSGTDVSGANVLTF | TRBD1 | TRBV10-3 | 18 | TRBJ2-6 | -
TGCGCCAGCAGCCCTTTGCCGGCCCCTGGAAACACCATATATTTT | CASSPLPAPGNTIYF | - | TRBV4-1 | 15 | TRBJ1-3 | -
TGCAGTGCCAGGCGCCGTACCGGGGGATGGGATGAGCAGTTCTTC | CSARRRTGGWDEQFF | - | TRBV20-1 | 15 | TRBJ2-1 | -
TGTGCCAGCAGCTTTAAGTCCGGAAACATTCAGTACTTC | CASSFKSGNIQYF | - | TRBV5-6 | 13 | TRBJ2-4 | few
TGTGCCAGCAGCGTCCGTGGTGAGTCAGCCCAGCATTTT | CASSVRGESAQHF | - | TRBV9 | 13 | TRBJ1-5 | -
TGTGCCAGCAGTTCCCGACTAGCGGGCAATGAGCAGTTCTTC | CASSSRLAGNEQFF | TRBD2 | TRBV27 | 14 | TRBJ2-1 | -
TGTGCCAGCAGTGGGTACACCGGGGAGCTGTTTTTT | CASSGYTGELFF | - | TRBV6-1 | 12 | TRBJ2-2 | -
TGCAGCGTTACGGGGGGGATGCAGTATTTT | CSVTGGMQYF | TRBD2 | TRBV29-1 | 10 | TRBJ2-3 | few
TGTGCCAGCAGCTCCCAACGGACACCGTCGGACTTC | CASSSQRTPSDF | - | TRBV7-2 | 12 | TRBJ2-5 | -
TGCAGCGTTGAGACACTCCAAGAGACCCAGTACTTC | CSVETLQETQYF | - | TRBV29-1 | 12 | TRBJ2-5 | -
TGCGCCAGCAGCCGGGCTGAAGCTAGCGGGAGTAATGAGCAGTTCTTC | CASSRAEASGSNEQFF | TRBD2 | TRBV5-1 | 16 | TRBJ2-1 | -
TGTGCCAGCAGCTTACAGGGGAAAATGAACACTGAAGCTTTCTTT | CASSLQGKMNTEAFF | - | TRBV7-9 | 15 | TRBJ1-1 | -
TGTGCCAGCAGCCCGGGTTATAGCAATCAGCCCCAGCATTTT | CASSPGYSNQPQHF | - | TRBV14 | 14 | TRBJ1-5 | few
TGTGCCACCAACCCGGGAGCTAGCACAGATACGCAGTATTTT | CATNPGASTDTQYF | - | TRBV15 | 14 | TRBJ2-3 | few
TGTGCCAGCAGCTTACTAGCGGGAGTGATCAATGAGCAGTTCTTC | CASSLLAGVINEQFF | TRBD2 | TRBV7-3 | 15 | TRBJ2-1 | -
TGCGCCAGCAGCTCTACAGGGTACCCTGAAGCTTTCTTT | CASSSTGYPEAFF | - | TRBV5-1 | 13 | TRBJ1-1 | -
TGTGCCAGCAGCTTAGCCGGGACTAGCGGCTACGAGCAGTACTTC | CASSLAGTSGYEQYF | TRBD2 | TRBV7-2 | 15 | TRBJ2-7 | few
TGCAGTGCTCGAACCCCGAGGGCAGGGTTCGATGAAAAACTGTTTTTT | CSARTPRAGFDEKLFF | - | TRBV20-1 | 16 | TRBJ1-4 | few
TGCAGCGCTCAGGGGGACAGGGTAGGAGCTTTCTTT | CSAQGDRVGAFF | TRBD1 | TRBV29-1 | 12 | TRBJ1-1 | few
TGCGCCTCCAGGGACGTGGGGGCTGTCACTGAAGCTTTCTTT | CASRDVGAVTEAFF | - | TRBV5-1 | 14 | TRBJ1-1 | -
TGTGCCAGTAGTCCTCTGATTAGATCTGGAAACACCATATATTTT | CASSPLIRSGNTIYF | - | TRBV19 | 15 | TRBJ1-3 | -
TGCGCCAGCAGCCACGAACAGGGATACACTGAAGCTTTCTTT | CASSHEQGYTEAFF | - | TRBV5-1 | 14 | TRBJ1-1 | -
TGTGCCAGCAGCCCCCAGGGGGAATGGAATGAAAAACTGTTTTTT | CASSPQGEWNEKLFF | TRBD1 | TRBV9 | 15 | TRBJ1-4 | few
TGCGCCAGCAGCTTGGTGGCAGGGGGATGGAGCACTGAAGCTTTCTTT | CASSLVAGGWSTEAFF | TRBD1 | TRBV5-1 | 16 | TRBJ1-1 | -
TGTGCCAGCAGCGCCGGGACAGGGTTCGGTATCTACACAGATACGCAGTATTTT | CASSAGTGFGIYTDTQYF | TRBD1 | TRBV2 | 18 | TRBJ2-3 | few
TGCGCCAGCAGCCTGCGACTAGCGGGAGAAGATACGCAGTATTTT | CASSLRLAGEDTQYF | TRBD2 | TRBV4-1 | 15 | TRBJ2-3 | -
TGTGCCAGCAGCTTAGCCGGGGTGGAGACCCAGTACTTC | CASSLAGVETQYF | - | TRBV7-9 | 13 | TRBJ2-5 | -
TGTGCCAGCAGCACACAGGACTACCAAGAGACCCAGTACTTC | CASSTQDYQETQYF | - | TRBV7-9 | 14 | TRBJ2-5 | few
TGTGCCAGCACAAACAGAAATCCTACAGATTCACCCCTCCACTTT | CASTNRNPTDSPLHF | - | TRBV7-9 | 15 | TRBJ1-6 | -
TGCAGTGCTCACGCGGAGAGTAGTCGCGCGACCCAGTACTTC | CSAHAESSRATQYF | - | TRBV20-1 | 14 | TRBJ2-5 | many
TGCAGCGTCACCACAGGGGCCGGGAGCAGCTCCTACGAGCAGTACTTC | CSVTTGAGSSSYEQYF | - | TRBV29-1 | 16 | TRBJ2-7 | -
TGCGCCATCCAGCTTGGGGCCCCCAATCAGCCCCAGCATTTT | CAIQLGAPNQPQHF | - | TRBV5-1 | 14 | TRBJ1-5 | many
TGCAGTGCTAGTGGACTAGCGGCCAACACCGGGGAGCTGTTTTTT | CSASGLAANTGELFF | TRBD2 | TRBV20-1 | 15 | TRBJ2-2 | -
TGCGCCAGCAGCTTGGTGGGTTCTGGTACTAATGAAAAACTGTTTTTT | CASSLVGSGTNEKLFF | - | TRBV5-1 | 16 | TRBJ1-4 | -
TGTGCCAGCAGCTTAAGTCTTATAATGGGACTAGCGGGAGGCCGAGGAGATACGCAGTATTTT | CASSLSLIMGLAGGRGDTQYF | TRBD2 | TRBV7-3 | 21 | TRBJ2-3 | -
TGCGCCAGCAGCCCCGTCGCGGGACTAGCGGCCACAGAGACCCAGTACTTC | CASSPVAGLAATETQYF | TRBD2 | TRBV5-1 | 17 | TRBJ2-5 | few
TGCAGTGAGGGAATGGTTGCGGATACGCAGTATTTT | CSEGMVADTQYF | - | TRBV20-1 | 12 | TRBJ2-3 | few